This is a list of T cell receptor beta chains from one sample in a study of CD8+CD57+ T cells in acquired aplastic anemia. In TCRdb, the reads were re-called with MiXCR into one record per CDR3 protein. This table has tens of thousands of distinct CDR3 sequences, roughly half appearing once. The sample was sorted CD4+, CD8+, or CD8+CD57+ T cells (not recorded which) from PBMCs. The receptors were gathered from a human donor in good health, serving as a control. The CDR3 runs from the conserved cysteine through the conserved F or W.

v_call,j_call,cdr3_aa
TRBV7-7,TRBJ1-1,CASSPIGGEAFF
TRBV29-1,TRBJ2-1,CSVYGGNYNEQFF
TRBV6-5,TRBJ1-1,CASSYLGLNTEAFF
TRBV12-3/TRBV12-4,TRBJ2-7,CASSFVPSSTYEQYF
TRBV11-1,TRBJ1-3,CASSLGAGGQGSGNTIYF
TRBV9,TRBJ1-2,CASSTGYNFDGYTF
TRBV7-6,TRBJ1-2,CASSLFGVNGYTF
TRBV20-1,TRBJ1-4,CSAFGRDANERLFF
TRBV6-2/TRBV6-3,TRBJ2-2,CASSYGTGSGAGELFF
TRBV4-1,TRBJ1-2,CASSQAQGNYGYTF
TRBV7-9,TRBJ1-5,CASSLGTPDQPQHF
TRBV9,TRBJ1-1,CASSAQGGHLNTEAFF
TRBV30,TRBJ1-1,CACEDPEAFF
TRBV2,TRBJ2-5,CASSVELAGGPGQETQYF
TRBV20-1,TRBJ2-7,CSARIPSGGPTEQYF
TRBV29-1,TRBJ1-1,CSVEGGVGTEAFF
TRBV4-1,TRBJ2-7,CASSRILRLAGRSSYEQYF
TRBV20-1,TRBJ2-7,CSARDSRDEQYF
TRBV20-1,TRBJ1-4,CSARELRDTNEKLFF
TRBV25-1,TRBJ2-7,CASSPTTQGAPTYEQYF
TRBV24-1,TRBJ2-1,CATSDASATDEQFF
TRBV25-1,TRBJ2-3,CASSRPASGGSSTDTQYF
TRBV24-1,TRBJ2-1,CATSDLGTRNEQFF
TRBV15,TRBJ1-6,CATSRDRTGVESPLHF
TRBV19,TRBJ2-2,CASRIPGLAGVTGELFF
TRBV24-1,TRBJ1-2,CATSRQRYGYTF
TRBV20-1,TRBJ2-7,CSAREQYF
TRBV15,TRBJ1-2,CATSRVYTNYGYTF
TRBV10-3,TRBJ2-3,CAISDERGPSTDTQYF
TRBV20-1,TRBJ2-7,CSARYLAGSEQYF
TRBV7-8,TRBJ1-1,CASSLGDSSNTEAFF
TRBV11-2,TRBJ2-1,CASSAHWSSGNSYNEQFF
TRBV3-1,TRBJ1-3,CASSQDGQGWNTIYF
TRBV11-1,TRBJ2-5,CASSLVETDRGVQETQYF
TRBV5-4,TRBJ2-3,CASSWGQGAGTDTQYF
TRBV12-3/TRBV12-4,TRBJ2-7,CASSSRTGAEQYF
TRBV7-6,TRBJ2-2,CASIEGTRGTGELFF
TRBV6-2/TRBV6-3,TRBJ2-2,CASKRQGNTGELFF
TRBV5-1,TRBJ1-6,CASIGQRSSYNSPLHF